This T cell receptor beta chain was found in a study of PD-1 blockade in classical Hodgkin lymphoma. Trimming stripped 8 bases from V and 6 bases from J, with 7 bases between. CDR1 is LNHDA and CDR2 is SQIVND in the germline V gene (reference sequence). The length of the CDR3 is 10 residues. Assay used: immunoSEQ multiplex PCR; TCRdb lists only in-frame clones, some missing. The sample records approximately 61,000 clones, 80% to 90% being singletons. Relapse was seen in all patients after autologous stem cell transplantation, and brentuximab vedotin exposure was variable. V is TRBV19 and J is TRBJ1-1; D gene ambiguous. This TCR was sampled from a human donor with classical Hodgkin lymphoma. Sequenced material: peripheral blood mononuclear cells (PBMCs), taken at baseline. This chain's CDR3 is CASGRPEAFF. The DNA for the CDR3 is TGTGCCAGTGGGAGGCCTGAAGCTTTCTTT. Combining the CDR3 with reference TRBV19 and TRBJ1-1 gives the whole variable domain DGGITQSPKYLFRKEGQNVTLSCEQNLNHDAMYWYRQDPGQGLRLIYYSQIVNDFQKGDIAEGYSVSREKKESFPLTVTSAQKNPTAFYLCASGRPEAFFGQGTRLTVV.